The clone carrying this T cell receptor beta chain came up a few times. The data were taken from a study of T-cell memory formation after mild COVID-19. Study summary: TCR clustering was largely donor specific.

In TCRdb, the 5' RACE reads were re-called with MiXCR into one record per CDR3 protein. The sample lists about 130,000 distinct CDR3 sequences; roughly a quarter were seen once. The germline CDR1 and CDR2 sequences are LNHNV and YYDKDF (reference sequence). This CDR3 is built from 16 residues. The trim removed 3 bases at V and 5 bases at J, leaving 7 bases unmatched. The specimen sequenced was PBMCs or a T cell subset sorted from them (not recorded which). This TCR was sampled from an adult woman who had mild COVID-19 (a few samples of this study predate the infection). Cell type and time point are not known. The V call is TRBV15, the J call TRBJ2-2, with 9 bases lining up with TRBD2. CDR3 protein: CATSSWTSDRTGELFF. The CDR3, as DNA: TGTGCCACCAGCAGTTGGACTAGCGATCGGACCGGGGAGCTGTTTTTT.